The 22 T cell receptor beta chains reported below all come from one sample, sequenced in a study of cytomegalovirus exposure and HLA in healthy donors. The PCR was carried out with 60 Vbeta primers and 13 Jbeta primers. Libraries were prepared by immunoSEQ multiplex PCR; TCRdb keeps only in-frame clonotypes and omits some of them. The data hold about 94,000 clones, with 78% observed a single time. The sample was PBMCs. The receptors derive from a woman aged 55 to 70 in good health and CMV-seronegative.

The chain employs TRBV6-1 and TRBJ2-5, with a weak D call TRBD1 (5 bases). The CDR3 runs to 13 residues. The V gene lost 4 bases and the J gene lost 3 bases, with 9 bases spanning the gap. Germline loops: CDR1 MNHNS, CDR2 SASEGT. The CDR3 DNA reads as TGTGCCAGCAGTGCAGTGGACAAAGAGACCCAGTACTTC. Its protein product is CASSAVDKETQYF.

The chain combines TRBV9 with TRBJ2-7, with TRBD1 identical over 10 bases. CDR1 and CDR2 from the germline V gene are SGDLS and YYNGEE. The CDR3 runs to 15 residues. J lost 5 bases, V lost 4 bases, and 9 bases had no gene match. CDR3 sequence (DNA): TGTGCCAGCAGCCGAAGACAGGGGGCTTTGGACGAGCAGTACTTC. Translating gives CASSRRQGALDEQYF.

The chain uses TRBV5-8 and TRBJ2-2; 8 positions agree with TRBD1. V shed 4 bases, J shed 4 bases, and the junction held 9 bases outside the gene matches. Germline CDR1 reads SGHTS; CDR2 reads YDEGEE. The CDR3 loop spans 16 amino acids. The CDR3 spells CASSGLRGRGTGELFF. The CDR3 coding sequence is TGTGCCAGCAGCGGACTCAGGGGGCGAGGCACCGGGGAGCTGTTTTTT.

The chain carries TRBV4-1 and TRBJ1-1; TRBD1 aligns across 7 bases. CDR1 is MGHRA, CDR2 YSYEKL, per germline. The CDR3 runs to 15 residues. Trimming at V came to 3 bases and at J to 4 bases, leaving 8 bases not matched to a gene. The chain's CDR3 is CASSHHRGSSTEAFF. The CDR3 bases are TGCGCCAGCAGCCATCACAGGGGATCCAGCACTGAAGCTTTCTTT.

CDR3 amino acids: CASSPLDRGNTEAFF. The CDR3 bases are TGTGCCAGCAGCCCCTTGGACAGGGGGAACACTGAAGCTTTCTTT. The chain carries TRBV5-4 and TRBJ1-1, with 9 nucleotides matching TRBD1. Trimming cost V 4 bases and J 1 base; bases outside gene matches: 5. This CDR3 is built from 15 residues. CDR1 is SGHNT and CDR2 is YYREEE in the germline V gene (reference sequence).

The V call is TRBV25-1, the J call TRBJ2-7, with TRBD2 as a possible D gene (5 bases). V was cut by 4 bases and J by 2 bases, with 12 bases left in between. The CDR3 totals 14 residues. CDR1 MGHDK and CDR2 SYGVNS come from the germline V gene. The CDR3 nucleotides read TGTGCCAGCAGTGCGGAGGATTTTACCTACGAGCAGTACTTC. Protein product: CASSAEDFTYEQYF.

This clone was seen just once. The gene calls are TRBV10-3 and TRBJ2-7; 7 nucleotides match TRBD1. The CDR3 has 16 amino acids. Germline V lookup: CDR1 ENHRY, CDR2 SYGVKD. The V segment lost 0 bases and the J segment 2 bases; nucleotides outside the gene matches: 7. This CDR3 reads CAISESTGAQPYEQYF. Written as DNA, the CDR3 is TGTGCCATCAGTGAGTCTACAGGGGCCCAGCCCTACGAGCAGTACTTC.

CDR3 sequence reads: CASSPTAGVISTYEQYF. The CDR3, as DNA: TGTGCCAGCAGCCCTACGGCGGGGGTTATTTCCACCTACGAGCAGTACTTC. J is TRBJ2-7 and V is TRBV2; 7 positions match TRBD2. The CDR3 spans 17 residues. Losses at the gene ends were 6 bases for V and 2 bases for J; bases not matched to a gene: 16. CDR1 and CDR2 (germline): SNHLY, FYNNEI. The full variable domain, in which reference TRBV2 and TRBJ2-7 provide the parts outside the CDR3, is EPEVTQTPSHQVTQMGQEVILRCVPISNHLYFYWYRQILGQKVEFLVSFYNNEISEKSEIFDDQFSVERPDGSNFTLKIRSTKLEDSAMYFCASSPTAGVISTYEQYFGPGTRLTVT.

The CDR3 DNA follows: TGTGCCAGCAGTGCAATCCCAGACTCTGGAAACACCATATATTTT. Protein product: CASSAIPDSGNTIYF. The chain recombines TRBV6-1 with TRBJ1-3, with no clear D. The V end was cut by 4 bases, the J end by 0 bases, with 10 bases between. CDR3 length: 15 residues. CDR1 is MNHNS, CDR2 SASEGT, per germline.

The V call is TRBV6-5, the J call TRBJ2-7; TRBD2 agrees at 8 bases. The CDR3 spans 13 residues. V lost 9 bases to trimming and J lost 3 bases; unmatched junction nucleotides: 7. The germline gives CDR1 MNHEY, CDR2 SVGAGI. CDR3: CARAPGGHYEQYF. The CDR3 DNA reads as TGTGCCAGAGCCCCGGGGGGGCACTACGAGCAGTACTTC.

The V and J genes are TRBV7-9 and TRBJ2-6, with D tentatively TRBD2 (6 bases). V dropped 5 bases and J dropped 0 bases, with 8 bases sitting between them. The CDR3 totals 15 residues. Germline V CDR1 and CDR2: SEHNR, FQNEAQ (reference sequence). The DNA for the CDR3 is TGTGCCAGCAGCCGACTAGACTCTGGGGCCAACGTCCTGACTTTC. Protein: CASSRLDSGANVLTF.

This chain links TRBV5-1 with TRBJ2-1, with 8 bases that match TRBD2. V was pared by 4 bases and J by 8 bases, with 11 bases of the junction left unmatched. The CDR3 sequence is 15 residues long. CDR1 and CDR2 (germline): SGHRS, YFSETQ. The CDR3 sequence: CASSPTSGSFYEQFF. The DNA of the CDR3 is TGCGCCAGCAGCCCCACAAGCGGGAGCTTCTATGAGCAGTTCTTC.

This clone was found a few times. The rearrangement joins TRBV11-2 to TRBJ2-2; the D gene is possibly TRBD1 (6 bases). Germline loops: CDR1 SGHAT, CDR2 FQNNGV. The CDR3 sequence is 16 residues long. The V end was cut by 5 bases, the J end by 0 bases, with 13 bases between. The CDR3, as DNA: TGTGCCAGCAGCCGATCCAGGGGAGCGAACACCGGGGAGCTGTTTTTT. Encoded protein: CASSRSRGANTGELFF.

This chain links TRBV18 with TRBJ2-1, with D possibly matching TRBD1 (8 bases). CDR1 KGHSH and CDR2 LQKENI come from the germline V gene. Trimming left V 4 bases short and J 0 bases short, with 13 bases between. CDR3 length: 16 residues. The CDR3 loop is CASSRNRGGSYNEQFF. The CDR3 DNA is TGTGCCAGCTCACGGAACAGGGGGGGCTCCTACAATGAGCAGTTCTTC.

The chain links TRBV11-2 to TRBJ2-7, with D possibly TRBD2 on 5 matching bases. Germline values: CDR1 SGHAT, CDR2 FQNNGV. The CDR3 contains 14 residues. V was pared by 1 base and J by 2 bases, with 9 bases between. CDR3 sequence reads: CASSLADGTYEQYF. As DNA, the CDR3 is TGTGCCAGCAGCTTAGCAGACGGGACCTACGAGCAGTACTTC.

In its sample, this clone was seen once. V and J are TRBV5-1 and TRBJ2-5; D perhaps matches TRBD2 (5 bases). This CDR3 spans 16 amino acids. Germline CDR1 is SGHRS and CDR2 is YFSETQ. V was trimmed by 1 base and J by 5 bases, leaving 18 bases between them. The CDR3 spells CASSLPDEDSTETQYF. The CDR3 region has the DNA TGCGCCAGCAGCTTGCCGGACGAGGACTCGACGGAGACCCAGTACTTC.

This chain joins TRBV9 and TRBJ1-1, with 7 bases fitting TRBD1. This CDR3 contains 15 residues. CDR1 is SGDLS and CDR2 is YYNGEE in the germline V gene. V was pared by 0 bases and J by 10 bases, with 12 bases of the junction left unmatched. CDR3: CASSVGRTGHPVAFF. The CDR3 nucleotides are TGTGCCAGCAGCGTAGGACGGACAGGACACCCGGTAGCTTTCTTT.

The rearrangement links TRBV2 to TRBJ2-3; TRBD2 is a possible D gene (5 bases). Trimming shortened V by 7 bases and J by 5 bases, and 13 bases separated the two germline ends. The CDR3 runs 13 residues. The germline V gene has CDR1 SNHLY and CDR2 FYNNEI. The CDR3 reads CASTGFEGDTQYF. The CDR3 DNA reads as TGTGCCAGCACCGGATTCGAGGGAGATACGCAGTATTTT. Full variable domain (outside the CDR3, taken from reference TRBV2 and TRBJ2-3): EPEVTQTPSHQVTQMGQEVILRCVPISNHLYFYWYRQILGQKVEFLVSFYNNEISEKSEIFDDQFSVERPDGSNFTLKIRSTKLEDSAMYFCASTGFEGDTQYFGPGTRLTVL.

This rearrangement joins TRBV9 to TRBJ2-5; D is possibly TRBD2 (6 bases). Per the germline V gene, CDR1 is SGDLS and CDR2 is YYNGEE. This CDR3 region has 15 residues. V lost 1 base and J lost 2, with 12 bases in between. CDR3 coding DNA: TGTGCCAGCAGCGTACTCGGTAGCGGACAAGAGACCCAGTACTTC. Translating gives CASSVLGSGQETQYF.

This clone was counted between two and nine times. The CDR3: CASSAPGQGALHGYTF. CDR3 DNA sequence: TGTGCCAGCAGTGCACCCGGACAGGGGGCGCTTCATGGCTACACCTTC. This chain joins TRBV6-1 and TRBJ1-2, with TRBD1 identical over 11 bases. CDR3 length: 16 residues. J gave up 6 bases and V 4 bases, and 10 bases lay outside the gene matches. Germline CDR1 reads MNHNS; CDR2 reads SASEGT.

The J gene is TRBJ1-5, the V gene TRBV19, with a possible D match to TRBD1 (5 bases). Germline V CDR1 and CDR2: LNHDA, SQIVND (reference sequence). The length of the CDR3 is 13 residues. Trimming cost V 4 bases and J 5 bases, with 9 bases left between them. The CDR3 region is CASSTGWDQPQHF. CDR3 nucleotides: TGTGCCAGTAGTACAGGGTGGGATCAGCCCCAGCATTTT.

The gene calls are TRBV19 and TRBJ1-2; no reliable D call. Deletions cut 10 bases from V and 4 bases from J, with 13 bases between. The CDR3 covers 12 residues. Germline CDR1 LNHDA, CDR2 SQIVND (reference sequence). The CDR3 sequence is CATDGPGYGYTF. The CDR3 DNA reads as TGTGCCACTGATGGGCCCGGCTATGGCTACACCTTC. The full variable domain, with the rest looked up from reference TRBV19 and TRBJ1-2, is DGGITQSPKYLFRKEGQNVTLSCEQNLNHDAMYWYRQDPGQGLRLIYYSQIVNDFQKGDIAEGYSVSREKKESFPLTVTSAQKNPTAFYLCATDGPGYGYTFGSGTRLTVV.